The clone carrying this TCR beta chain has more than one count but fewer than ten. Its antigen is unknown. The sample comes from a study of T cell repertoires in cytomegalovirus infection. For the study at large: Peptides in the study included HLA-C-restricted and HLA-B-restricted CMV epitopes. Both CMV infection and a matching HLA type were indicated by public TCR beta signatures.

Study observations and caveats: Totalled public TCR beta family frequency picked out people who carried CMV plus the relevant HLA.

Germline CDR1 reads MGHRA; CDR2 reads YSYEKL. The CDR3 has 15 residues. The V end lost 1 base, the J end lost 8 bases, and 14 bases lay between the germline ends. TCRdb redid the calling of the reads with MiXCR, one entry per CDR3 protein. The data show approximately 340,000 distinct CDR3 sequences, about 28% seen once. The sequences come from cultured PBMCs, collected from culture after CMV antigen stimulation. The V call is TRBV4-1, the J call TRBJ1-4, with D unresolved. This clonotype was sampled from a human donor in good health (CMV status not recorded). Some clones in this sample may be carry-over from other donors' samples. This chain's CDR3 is CASSQVVGEREKLFF. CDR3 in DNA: TGCGCCAGCAGCCAAGTTGTCGGAGAGAGAGAAAAACTGTTTTTT.